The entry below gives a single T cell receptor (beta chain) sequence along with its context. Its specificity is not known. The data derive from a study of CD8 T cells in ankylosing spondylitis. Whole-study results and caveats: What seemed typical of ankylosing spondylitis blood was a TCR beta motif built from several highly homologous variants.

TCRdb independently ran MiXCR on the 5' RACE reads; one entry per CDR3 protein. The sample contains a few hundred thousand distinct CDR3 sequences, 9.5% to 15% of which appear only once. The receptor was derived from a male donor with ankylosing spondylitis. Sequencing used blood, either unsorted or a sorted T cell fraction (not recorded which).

CDR3 sequence reads: CASSPNTGGQETQYF. The DNA for the CDR3 is TGTGCCAGCTCTCCTAACACAGGGGGTCAAGAGACCCAGTACTTC. The V gene is TRBV18, the J gene TRBJ2-5, with 8 bases that match TRBD1. V was pared by 6 bases and J by 2 bases, with 8 bases of the junction left unmatched. The CDR3 has 15 residues. The germline CDR1 and CDR2 sequences are KGHSH and LQKENI.